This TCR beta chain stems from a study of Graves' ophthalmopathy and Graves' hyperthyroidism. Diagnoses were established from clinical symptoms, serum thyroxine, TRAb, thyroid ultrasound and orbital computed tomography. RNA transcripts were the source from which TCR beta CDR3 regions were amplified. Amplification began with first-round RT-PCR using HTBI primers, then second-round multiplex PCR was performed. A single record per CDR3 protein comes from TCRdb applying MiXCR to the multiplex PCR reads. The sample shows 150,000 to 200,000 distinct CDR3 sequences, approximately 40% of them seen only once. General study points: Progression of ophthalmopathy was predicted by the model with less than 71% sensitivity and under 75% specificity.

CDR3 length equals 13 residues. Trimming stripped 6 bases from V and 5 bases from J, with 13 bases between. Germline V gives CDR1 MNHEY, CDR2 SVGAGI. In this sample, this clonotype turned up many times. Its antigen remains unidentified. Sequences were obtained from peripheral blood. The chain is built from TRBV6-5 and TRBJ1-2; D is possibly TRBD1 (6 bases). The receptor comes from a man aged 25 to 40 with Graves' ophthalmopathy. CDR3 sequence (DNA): TGTGCCAGCAGCCAGGGGCGGAATTATGGCTACACCTTC. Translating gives CASSQGRNYGYTF.